This passage covers 31 T cell receptor beta chains from one sample sequenced in a study of somatic mutations in cytotoxic T cells in rheumatoid arthritis. TCRdb's copy holds only in-frame clones and misses some; the assay was immunoSEQ multiplex PCR. The table shows some 18,000 clones, with more than 65% occurring only once. Sequencing used CD8+ T cells sorted from blood. The receptor source for this set is an adult with rheumatoid arthritis.

The DNA for the CDR3 is TGTGCCATCAGGAGGACAGTTGGGACTGAAGCTTTCTTT. Its translation: CAIRRTVGTEAFF. The chain combines TRBV10-3 with TRBJ1-1; D may be TRBD1 (6 bases). Germline V gene data show CDR1 as ENHRY and CDR2 as SYGVKD. This CDR3 comprises 13 residues. Between the trimmed V and J ends, which lost 6 bases and 5 bases, there was a span of 13 bases.

The V call is TRBV9, the J call TRBJ2-7; 13 nucleotides agree with TRBD2. Germline V lookup: CDR1 SGDLS, CDR2 YYNGEE. This CDR3 is built from 16 residues. Unmatched junction bases numbered 4, after V lost 0 bases and J lost 4 bases. Here the CDR3 reads CASSVGTSGSRYEQYF. In nucleotides, the CDR3 is TGTGCCAGCAGCGTAGGGACTAGCGGGAGTAGGTACGAGCAGTACTTC.

This chain connects TRBV2 to TRBJ1-1; 8 bases agree with TRBD1. The CDR3 covers 16 residues. Losses at the gene ends were 5 bases for V and 2 bases for J; bases not matched to a gene: 10. The V gene's germline CDR1 is SNHLY and CDR2 FYNNEI. The CDR3 sequence is CASSNPAGQGNTEAFF. The CDR3 DNA sequence: TGTGCCAGCAGTAATCCGGCCGGACAGGGTAACACTGAAGCTTTCTTT.

This clone was observed a single time. The gene calls are TRBV19 and TRBJ1-1; D possibly corresponds to TRBD1 (5 bases). The germline V gene encodes CDR1 LNHDA and CDR2 SQIVND (reference sequence). This CDR3 is built from 13 residues. Between the trimmed V and J ends, which lost 6 bases and 7 bases, there was a span of 15 bases. The CDR3: CASRPGGALEAFF. DNA of the CDR3: TGTGCCAGTAGGCCGGGCGGGGCGCTTGAAGCTTTCTTT.

The chain carries TRBV27 and TRBJ2-1; D call uncertain. The CDR3 length is 14 residues. Trimming shortened V by 7 bases and J by 0 bases, and 10 bases separated the two germline ends. Germline V CDR1 and CDR2: MNHEY, SMNVEV (reference sequence). The CDR3 loop reads CASTQSYSYNEQFF. CDR3 in DNA: TGTGCCAGCACCCAGTCATACTCCTACAATGAGCAGTTCTTC.

V and J are TRBV19 and TRBJ1-1; D is ambiguous. CDR3 size: 15 residues. V lost 3 bases to trimming and J lost 0 bases, with 11 bases between them. Germline V CDR1 and CDR2: LNHDA, SQIVND (reference sequence). CDR3 sequence: CASSIQLYMNTEAFF. The CDR3 coding sequence is TGTGCCAGTAGTATTCAGTTATACATGAACACTGAAGCTTTCTTT.

This chain connects TRBV11-3 to TRBJ2-1; 14 bases map to TRBD2. CDR3 size: 20 residues. V lost 5 bases to trimming and J lost 0 bases; unmatched junction nucleotides: 12. The V gene's germline CDR1 is SGHNT and CDR2 YENEEA. The CDR3 here is CASSPRLAGGPLISYNEQFF. The CDR3 DNA reads as TGTGCCAGCAGCCCCAGACTAGCGGGAGGGCCTTTAATCTCCTACAATGAGCAGTTCTTC.

This clone was counted a single time. The chain combines TRBV4-2 with TRBJ1-5; 8 bases are shared with TRBD1. V lost 0 bases and J lost 5; bases outside the gene matches: 6. The CDR3 is 16 amino acids. Germline CDR1 LGHNA, CDR2 YNFKEQ. In DNA, the CDR3 is TGTGCCAGCAGCCAAGATAGGACAGGGCCCCATCAGCCCCAGCATTTT. It encodes CASSQDRTGPHQPQHF.

The gene calls are TRBV6-4 and TRBJ2-2; D may be TRBD2 (5 bases). Germline V gene lookup returns CDR1 MRHNA and CDR2 SNTAGT. V lost 2 bases and J 5 bases, leaving 9 bases between the germline ends. The CDR3 sequence is 14 residues long. Here the CDR3 reads CASSDVRGTGELFF. CDR3 DNA: TGTGCCAGCAGTGACGTTCGGGGTACCGGGGAGCTGTTTTTT.

The rearrangement joins TRBV4-1 to TRBJ2-5; 11 nucleotides match TRBD2. The CDR3 sequence is 17 residues long. V shed 3 bases and J 2 bases; nucleotides not matched to a gene: 8. Germline lookup yields CDR1 MGHRA and CDR2 YSYEKL. As DNA, the CDR3 is TGCGCCAGCAGCCATGATGGGACTAGCGGATATCAAGAGACCCAGTACTTC. Residues: CASSHDGTSGYQETQYF.

V gene TRBV6-5 combines with J gene TRBJ2-2; D remains ambiguous. Trimming removed 8 bases from V and 6 bases from J, with 13 bases in between. CDR1 is MNHEY and CDR2 is SVGAGI in the germline V gene. The CDR3 consists of 13 residues. CDR3 sequence reads: CASSIRRPGELFF. The DNA of the CDR3 is TGTGCCAGCTCGATCCGTCGGCCCGGGGAGCTGTTTTTT.

The chain recombines TRBV13 with TRBJ2-7; TRBD2 matches at 13 bases. In germline, CDR1 is PRHDT, CDR2 FYEKMQ (reference sequence). J gave up 0 bases and V 1 base, and 12 bases lay outside the gene matches. The CDR3 contains 20 residues. DNA of the CDR3: TGTGCCAGCAGCTTAGCCCCCACTAGCGGGAGGGAATACCGCTCCTACGAGCAGTACTTC. Translated: CASSLAPTSGREYRSYEQYF.

V usage is TRBV4-1 and J usage is TRBJ2-3; 8 bases are shared with TRBD2. The CDR3 extends over 18 amino acids. The V segment lost 2 bases and the J segment 0 bases; nucleotides outside the gene matches: 10. Germline CDR1 is MGHRA and CDR2 is YSYEKL. This chain's CDR3 is CASSQFGPLAGSTDTQYF. For the CDR3, the DNA is TGCGCCAGCAGCCAATTCGGACCCTTAGCGGGGAGCACAGATACGCAGTATTTT.

The V and J genes are TRBV7-2 and TRBJ2-7, with 8 positions matching TRBD1. Losses at the gene ends were 5 bases for V and 5 bases for J; bases not matched to a gene: 5. This CDR3 region has 13 residues. Germline lookup yields CDR1 SGHTA and CDR2 FQGNSA. DNA of the CDR3: TGTGCCAGCAGCGCCCGGACAGGGCACGAGCAGTACTTC. Translating gives CASSARTGHEQYF.

The V and J genes are TRBV9 and TRBJ2-5; the match to TRBD1 covers 7 bases. The length of the CDR3 is 15 residues. Looked up from germline, CDR1 is SGDLS and CDR2 is YYNGEE. Trimming removed 3 bases from V and 5 bases from J; junction bases left unmatched: 10. Here the CDR3 DNA reads TGTGCCAGCAGCGCTGGGGGAACAGGGGATGAGACCCAGTACTTC. Its protein is CASSAGGTGDETQYF.

The rearrangement joins TRBV9 to TRBJ1-2; D not resolved. Germline V gene data show CDR1 as SGDLS and CDR2 as YYNGEE. The length of the CDR3 is 13 residues. Deletions cut 0 bases from V and 3 bases from J, with 6 bases between. CDR3 protein: CASSVGGDYGYTF. The CDR3 DNA sequence: TGTGCCAGCAGCGTAGGGGGAGACTATGGCTACACCTTC.

The genes are TRBV5-1 and TRBJ2-7, with D tentatively TRBD1 or TRBD2 (6 bases each). Germline V gives CDR1 SGHRS, CDR2 YFSETQ. The CDR3 length is 16 residues. The V and J ends lost 4 bases and 1 base respectively, with 18 bases between them. The CDR3 sequence: CASSGGTNQLSYEQYF. The CDR3, as DNA: TGCGCCAGCAGCGGGGGGACAAACCAATTATCCTACGAGCAGTACTTC.

The chain combines TRBV4-2 with TRBJ1-3; no clear D. The germline V gene has CDR1 LGHNA and CDR2 YNFKEQ. Trimming took off 0 bases at V and 0 bases at J, with 9 bases between the two ends. The CDR3 runs to 16 residues. Written as DNA, the CDR3 is TGTGCCAGCAGCCAAGACAGCGCTAGCTCTGGAAACACCATATATTTT. As protein: CASSQDSASSGNTIYF.

V gene TRBV30 combines with J gene TRBJ1-1; D is uncertain. Deletions cut 4 bases from V and 1 base from J, with 10 bases between. This CDR3 region has 13 residues. Looked up from germline, CDR1 is GTSNPN and CDR2 is SVGIG (reference sequence). The CDR3 nucleotides are TGTGCCTGGACCGAAGGCTGGAACACTGAAGCTTTCTTT. Translated: CAWTEGWNTEAFF.

This chain joins TRBV7-2 and TRBJ2-1, with D perhaps matching TRBD2 (6 bases). Trimming took 0 bases from V and 5 from J, leaving 11 bases between them. The CDR3 runs to 15 residues. Germline CDR1 reads SGHTA; CDR2 reads FQGNSA. CDR3 protein: CASSLALGGDNEQFF. In nucleotides, the CDR3 is TGTGCCAGCAGCTTAGCCCTCGGAGGGGACAATGAGCAGTTCTTC.

The gene calls are TRBV6-1 and TRBJ2-3, with 9 bases that match TRBD1. Germline CDR1 reads MNHNS; CDR2 reads SASEGT. V gave up 5 bases and J gave up 6 bases; unmatched junction bases: 6. The CDR3 covers 14 residues. The CDR3 protein is CASSPGTGIDTQYF. The CDR3 coding sequence is TGTGCCAGCAGTCCCGGGACAGGGATCGATACGCAGTATTTT.

This chain links TRBV6-6 with TRBJ1-5, with D unresolved. V was shortened by 6 bases and J by 5 bases, with 11 bases between the two germline ends. The CDR3 is 13 amino acids. CDR1 and CDR2 from the germline V gene are MNHNY and SVGAGI (reference sequence). CDR3 coding DNA: TGTGCCAGCAGAACCCTTGGTTATCAGCCCCAGCATTTT. Protein sequence: CASRTLGYQPQHF.

V gene TRBV12-5 combines with J gene TRBJ2-7; D might be TRBD1 (6 bases). Deletions cut 7 bases from V and 0 bases from J, with 19 bases between. CDR1 is LGHNT, CDR2 FRNRAP, per germline. The CDR3 contains 16 residues. Here the CDR3 DNA reads TGTGCTAGTGCCGCCCCAGGGGTTCAAATCTCCTACGAGCAGTACTTC. This sequence encodes CASAAPGVQISYEQYF.

The chain combines TRBV9 with TRBJ2-7; D is ambiguous. The germline gives CDR1 SGDLS, CDR2 YYNGEE. The CDR3 has 11 amino acids. The germline V and J ends were trimmed by 3 bases and 5 bases, with 6 bases remaining between them. CDR3: CASSDTHEQYF. CDR3 DNA: TGTGCCAGCAGCGATACCCACGAGCAGTACTTC.

CDR3 amino acids: CASSVTPIVRGWYGYTF. In DNA form, the CDR3 reads TGTGCCAGCAGCGTCACCCCGATCGTCAGGGGGTGGTATGGCTACACCTTC. This chain uses TRBV9 with TRBJ1-2; 7 bases are shared with TRBD1. This CDR3 comprises 17 residues. Germline V gene lookup returns CDR1 SGDLS and CDR2 YYNGEE. V was pared by 2 bases and J by 5 bases, with 15 bases of the junction left unmatched.

This chain connects TRBV7-2 to TRBJ2-1; D is perhaps TRBD2 (5 bases). The CDR3 extends over 14 amino acids. CDR1 is SGHTA, CDR2 FQGNSA, per germline. V shed 3 bases and J shed 5 bases, with 11 bases lying between them. The CDR3 bases are TGTGCCAGCAGCTTGAACGGGAACGACAATGAGCAGTTCTTC. Protein product: CASSLNGNDNEQFF.

The genes are TRBV6-1 and TRBJ2-5; D perhaps matches TRBD1 (6 bases). From germline, CDR1 is MNHNS and CDR2 SASEGT. Trimming left V 6 bases short and J 2 bases short, with 13 bases between. The CDR3 covers 14 residues. The CDR3 DNA follows: TGTGCCAGCAGCGATTGGACAGTTCAAGAGACCCAGTACTTC. It is translated as CASSDWTVQETQYF.

The chain employs TRBV11-3 and TRBJ1-2, with 7 positions matching TRBD1. V lost 5 bases, J lost 4 bases, and 22 bases stayed unmatched. Germline loops: CDR1 SGHNT, CDR2 YENEEA. The length of the CDR3 is 19 residues. DNA of the CDR3: TGTGCCAGCAGCCTAGTAAAATTAGGGACAGCCGAACGACTCTATGGCTACACCTTC. Translating it yields CASSLVKLGTAERLYGYTF.

The chain links TRBV9 to TRBJ2-3; 9 nucleotides line up with TRBD2. This CDR3 has 15 amino acids. Losses at the gene ends were 1 base for V and 1 base for J; bases not matched to a gene: 1. Germline V gene sequence: CDR1 SGDLS, CDR2 YYNGEE. CDR3 sequence: CASSVRGGGTDTQYF. For the CDR3, the DNA is TGTGCCAGCAGCGTACGCGGGGGGGGCACAGATACGCAGTATTTT.

The chain links TRBV7-2 to TRBJ2-7; 9 bases match TRBD1. Germline V gene sequence: CDR1 SGHTA, CDR2 FQGNSA. The CDR3 is 16 amino acids. The J segment lost 4 bases and the V segment lost 1 base, leaving 8 bases of the junction unmatched. CDR3 nucleotides: TGTGCCAGCAGCTTAGGAAGACAGGGGGGTAGATACGAGCAGTACTTC. This translates into CASSLGRQGGRYEQYF.

The chain is built from TRBV11-2 and TRBJ1-2; 8 nucleotides line up with TRBD1. Germline V gene sequence: CDR1 SGHAT, CDR2 FQNNGV. V lost 3 bases to trimming and J lost 0 bases; unmatched junction nucleotides: 3. This CDR3 has 15 residues. The CDR3 DNA sequence: TGTGCCAGCAGCTTTACAGGGGGAGCTAACTATGGCTACACCTTC. Translated: CASSFTGGANYGYTF.